The present entry profiles one TCR beta chain with its context. This clone appeared once. Its antigen target is currently unknown. Base qualities are missing; no much larger clone stands one base away. TCRbeta CDR3 regions were sequenced with the immunoSEQ Assay. After extraction, genomic DNA underwent amplification by bias-controlled multiplex PCR, followed by high-throughput sequencing. The paper's data handling went like this. To quantify the absolute abundance of every unique TCRbeta CDR3 region, sequences were collapsed and filtered. T cell fraction was estimated by normalizing TCRbeta template counts to usable DNA, with usable DNA measured through amplification of reference genes found in all nucleated cells. Repertoire TCRs were annotated as SARS-CoV-2-specific by exact matching of V gene, CDR3 amino acid sequence and J gene to a known reactive TCR set. The reference SARS-CoV-2 TCR set was derived from MIRA and filtered for enrichment in COVID-19-positive ImmuneCODE repertoires, a step that removed public or cross-reactive TCRs. Using the MIRA antigens, annotated TCRs were further analysed by specific ORF or by position within an ORF. Depth was the summed frequency of annotated unique rearrangements, while breadth was defined as annotated unique rearrangements over total unique productive rearrangements. TCR breadth was compared between groups using two-sided Wilcoxon rank-sum tests. Imported from immuneACCESS, the table was reduced by TCRdb to in-frame sequences with V and J called. These copies leave out some clones; in studies compared against another copy, an unresolved V gene accounts for under half, and the cause of the remainder is not known. D and trimming were read from the DNA, whereas the V and J calls and clone size are those reported in that table. Here the sample has about 680,000 clones; about 89% occur a single time. The ten largest make up approximately 1.5% of the sample.

The CDR3 starts with the cysteine, ends with the phenylalanine, and has 15 residues. Only the CDR3 DNA stays, 45 bases, in frame from base 1. In the germline V gene (reference sequence), CDR1 corresponds to MNHNY and CDR2 to SVGAGI. Trimming takes 6 bases off V and 3 bases off J; junction bases not matched to a gene: 5. This sample is drawn from a study of Ad26.COV2.S vaccination and SARS-CoV-2 variants (dated by TCRdb to the early 2020s). About the investigation overall: Donors in the vaccine arm were drawn from COV1001, a phase I-IIa trial of Ad26.COV2.S in healthy adults that was multicentre, randomized, double-blind and placebo-controlled. Ad26.COV2.S was administered intramuscularly at 5 x 10^10 or 1 x 10^11 viral particles, either as a single shot or as two shots given 56 days apart. TCRbeta repertoire sequencing served as the tool for gauging how specific and how broad the SARS-CoV-2-reactive T cell receptors were following Ad26.COV2.S vaccination. The TCR-sequenced set comprised about 30 samples: approximately 20 Ad26.COV2.S vaccine recipients, 5 placebo recipients and 8 SARS-CoV-2 convalescent individuals. Trial participants were randomized into five groups of five: low-dose or high-dose Ad26.COV2.S given once or twice, or placebo on both occasions. Throughout the experiments and outcome assessment, investigators stayed blinded to trial group allocation. The investigation overall reported the following: Comparing responses between vaccine doses or regimens was not something the study was powered to do. After vaccination, spike-specific CD8+ and CD4+ T cell responses were reported to show substantial breadth. Ad26.COV2.S recipients had higher spike-specific TCR breadth than placebo recipients (P = 0.0014). It was noted by the authors that total T cell responses may have been underestimated by the TCR breadth and depth analyses. Non-spike TCR breadth was comparable between vaccine and placebo recipients, consistent with the vaccine containing only spike.

Per the publication, the treatment or condition label means: some 20 received Ad26.COV2.S at low or high dose, single or two shots; about 5 received placebo; per-sample allocation not given. Repertoires of vaccine and placebo recipients were sequenced from samples taken on day 63 after the first injection. Between 29 July and 7 August 2020, Cohort 1b enrolled about two dozen adults aged 18-55 years at one site in Boston, USA. Ad26.COV2.S was a replication-incompetent adenovirus type 26 vector that expressed a prefusion-stabilized SARS-CoV-2 spike protein derived from the original Wuhan strain. The receptor comes from a person between 18 and 65 years old who received the Ad26.COV2.S COVID-19 vaccine or a placebo. Here the chain combines TRBV6-6 and TRBJ2-1; 10 central bases correspond to TRBD1. Here the sequenced sample was peripheral blood, taken in a trial of Ad26.COV2.S vaccine versus placebo. The DNA is TGTGCCAGCAGGTCGGGACAGGGGTACTACAATGAGCAGTTCTTC. Its translation is CASRSGQGYYNEQFF.